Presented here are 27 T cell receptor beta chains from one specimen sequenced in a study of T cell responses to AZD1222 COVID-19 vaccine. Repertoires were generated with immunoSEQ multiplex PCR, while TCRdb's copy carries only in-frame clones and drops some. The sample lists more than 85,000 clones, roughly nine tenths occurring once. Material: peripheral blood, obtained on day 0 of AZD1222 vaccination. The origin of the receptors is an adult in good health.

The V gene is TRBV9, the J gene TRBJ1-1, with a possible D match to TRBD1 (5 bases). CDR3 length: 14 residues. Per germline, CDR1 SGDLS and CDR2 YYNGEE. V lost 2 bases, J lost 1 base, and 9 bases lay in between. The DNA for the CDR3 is TGTGCCAGCAGCGTTCAGGGTGAGAACACTGAAGCTTTCTTT. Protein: CASSVQGENTEAFF.

CDR3 sequence: CASSVQQRGGSTDTQYF. CDR3 DNA: TGTGCCAGCAGCGTCCAACAGCGGGGGGGATCCACAGATACGCAGTATTTT. V usage is TRBV9 and J usage is TRBJ2-3, with TRBD2 identical over 10 bases. The J segment lost 2 bases and the V segment lost 2 bases, leaving 8 bases of the junction unmatched. CDR1 and CDR2 from the germline V gene are SGDLS and YYNGEE. This CDR3 is 17 amino acids long.

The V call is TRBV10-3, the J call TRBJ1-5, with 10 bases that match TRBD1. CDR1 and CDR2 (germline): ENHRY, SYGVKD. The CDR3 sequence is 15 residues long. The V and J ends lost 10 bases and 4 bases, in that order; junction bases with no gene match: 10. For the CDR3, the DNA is TGTGCCACCAGCACCGGGACAGGGGTTAATCAGCCCCAGCATTTT. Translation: CATSTGTGVNQPQHF.

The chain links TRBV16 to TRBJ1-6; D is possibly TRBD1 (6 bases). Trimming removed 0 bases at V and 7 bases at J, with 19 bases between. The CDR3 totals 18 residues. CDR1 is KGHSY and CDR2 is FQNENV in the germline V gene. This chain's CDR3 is CASSQSYDFGGDNSPLHF. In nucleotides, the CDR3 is TGTGCCAGCAGCCAATCTTACGATTTTGGGGGCGACAATTCACCCCTCCACTTT.

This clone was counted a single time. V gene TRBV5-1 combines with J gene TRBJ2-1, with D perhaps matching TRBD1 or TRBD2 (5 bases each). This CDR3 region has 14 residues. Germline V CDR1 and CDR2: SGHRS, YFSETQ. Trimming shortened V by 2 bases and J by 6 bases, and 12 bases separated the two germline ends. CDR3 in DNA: TGCGCCAGCAGCTTCGGGGCAGGGCTCAATGAGCAGTTCTTC. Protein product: CASSFGAGLNEQFF.

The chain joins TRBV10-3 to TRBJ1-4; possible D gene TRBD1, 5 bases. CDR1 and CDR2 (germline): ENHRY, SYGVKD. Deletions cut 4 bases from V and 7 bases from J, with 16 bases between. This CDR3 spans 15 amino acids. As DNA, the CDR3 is TGTGCCATCAGTGGTGGGGAAGGGGATTCTGAAAAACTGTTTTTT. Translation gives CAISGGEGDSEKLFF.

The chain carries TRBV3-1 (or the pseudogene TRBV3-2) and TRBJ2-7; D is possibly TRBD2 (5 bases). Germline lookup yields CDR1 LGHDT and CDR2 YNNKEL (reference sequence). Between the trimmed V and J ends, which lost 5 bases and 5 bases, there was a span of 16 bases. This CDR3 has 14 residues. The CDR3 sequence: CASSKTEGTHEQYF. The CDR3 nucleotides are TGTGCCAGCAGCAAAACCGAGGGAACCCACGAGCAGTACTTC.

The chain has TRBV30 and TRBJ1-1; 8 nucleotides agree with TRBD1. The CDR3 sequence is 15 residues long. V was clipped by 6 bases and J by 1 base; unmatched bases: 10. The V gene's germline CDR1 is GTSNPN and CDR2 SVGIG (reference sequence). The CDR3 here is CACRLKGQENTEAFF. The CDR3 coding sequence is TGTGCCTGCAGACTTAAGGGACAGGAGAACACTGAAGCTTTCTTT.

CDR3 sequence: CSVARAQNNPLFF. In DNA form, the CDR3 reads TGCAGCGTTGCACGGGCCCAAAACAACCCACTGTTTTTT. This chain links TRBV29-1 with TRBJ1-4; D not resolved. The V end lost 4 bases, the J end lost 13 bases, and 19 bases lay between the germline ends. The CDR3 covers 13 residues. Germline loops: CDR1 SQVTM, CDR2 ANQGSEA.

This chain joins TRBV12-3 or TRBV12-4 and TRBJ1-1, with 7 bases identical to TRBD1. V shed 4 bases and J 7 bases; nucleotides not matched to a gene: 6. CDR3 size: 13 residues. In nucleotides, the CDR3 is TGTGCCAGCAGTTCAACCGGACAGGTTGAAGCTTTCTTT. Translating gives CASSSTGQVEAFF.

CDR3 in amino acids: CASSPIQGINQPQHF. CDR3 in DNA: TGTGCCAGCAGCCCCATACAAGGGATCAATCAGCCCCAGCATTTT. The chain joins TRBV7-2 to TRBJ1-5; D not resolved. The CDR3 totals 15 residues. The V end was cut by 5 bases, the J end by 3 bases, with 14 bases between. Germline-derived CDR1 and CDR2 are SGHTA and FQGNSA.

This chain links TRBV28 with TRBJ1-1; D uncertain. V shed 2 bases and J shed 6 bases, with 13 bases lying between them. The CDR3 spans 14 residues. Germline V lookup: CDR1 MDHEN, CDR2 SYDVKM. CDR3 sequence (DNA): TGTGCCAGCAGTTTAGTTAGGGCCCGCGCTGAAGCTTTCTTT. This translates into CASSLVRARAEAFF.

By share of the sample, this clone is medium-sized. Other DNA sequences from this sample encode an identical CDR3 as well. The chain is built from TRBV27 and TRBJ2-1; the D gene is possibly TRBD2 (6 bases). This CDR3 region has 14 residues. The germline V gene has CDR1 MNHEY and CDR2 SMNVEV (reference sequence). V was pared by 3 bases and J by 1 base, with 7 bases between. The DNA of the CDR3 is TGTGCCAGCAGTTTGGGGGGTTCCTACAATGAGCAGTTCTTC. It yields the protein CASSLGGSYNEQFF.

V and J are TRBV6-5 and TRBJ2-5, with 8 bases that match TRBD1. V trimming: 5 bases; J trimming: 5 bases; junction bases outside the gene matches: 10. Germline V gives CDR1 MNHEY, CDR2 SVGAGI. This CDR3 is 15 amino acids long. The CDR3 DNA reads TGTGCCAGCAGTCAGGGACAGGTGGCCTGGGAGACCCAGTACTTC. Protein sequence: CASSQGQVAWETQYF.

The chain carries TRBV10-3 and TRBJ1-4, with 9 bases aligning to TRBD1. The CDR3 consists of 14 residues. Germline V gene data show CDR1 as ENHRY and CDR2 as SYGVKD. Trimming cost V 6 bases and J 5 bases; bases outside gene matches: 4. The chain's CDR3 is CAIRTGTGNEKLFF. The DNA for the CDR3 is TGTGCCATCAGAACCGGGACAGGGAATGAAAAACTGTTTTTT.

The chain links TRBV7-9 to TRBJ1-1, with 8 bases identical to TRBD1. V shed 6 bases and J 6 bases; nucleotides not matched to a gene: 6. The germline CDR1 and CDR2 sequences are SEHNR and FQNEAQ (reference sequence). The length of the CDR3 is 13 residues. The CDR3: CASRGQGGAEAFF. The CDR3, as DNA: TGTGCCAGCAGAGGACAGGGAGGCGCTGAAGCTTTCTTT.

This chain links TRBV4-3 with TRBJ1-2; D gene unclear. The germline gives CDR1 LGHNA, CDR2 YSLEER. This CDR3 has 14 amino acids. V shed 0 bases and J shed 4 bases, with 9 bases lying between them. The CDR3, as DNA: TGCGCCAGCAGCCAAGATTTCAGAGCCTATGGCTACACCTTC. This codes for CASSQDFRAYGYTF.

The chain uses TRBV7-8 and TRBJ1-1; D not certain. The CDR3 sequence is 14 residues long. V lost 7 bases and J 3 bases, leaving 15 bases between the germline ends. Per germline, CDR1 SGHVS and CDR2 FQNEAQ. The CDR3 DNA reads TGTGCCAGCAAACTCAGTGGGTTCGACACTGAAGCTTTCTTT. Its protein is CASKLSGFDTEAFF.

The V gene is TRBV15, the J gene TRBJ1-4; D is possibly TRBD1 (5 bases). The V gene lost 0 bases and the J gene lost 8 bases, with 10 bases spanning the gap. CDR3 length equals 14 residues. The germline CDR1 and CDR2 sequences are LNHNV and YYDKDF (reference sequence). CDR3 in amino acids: CATSRDTGMEKLFF. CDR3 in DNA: TGTGCCACCAGCAGAGATACAGGAATGGAAAAACTGTTTTTT. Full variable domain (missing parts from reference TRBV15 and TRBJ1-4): DAMVIQNPRYQVTQFGKPVTLSCSQTLNHNVMYWYQQKSSQAPKLLFHYYDKDFNNEADTPDNFQSRRPNTSFCFLDIRSPGLGDTAMYLCATSRDTGMEKLFFGSGTQLSVL.

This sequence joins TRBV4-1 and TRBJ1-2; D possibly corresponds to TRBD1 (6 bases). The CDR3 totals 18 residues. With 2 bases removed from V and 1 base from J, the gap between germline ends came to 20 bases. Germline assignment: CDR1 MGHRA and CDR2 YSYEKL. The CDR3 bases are TGCGCCAGCAGCCAAATTGGAGTCCAGGGGCACGGTAACTATGGCTACACCTTC. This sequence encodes CASSQIGVQGHGNYGYTF.

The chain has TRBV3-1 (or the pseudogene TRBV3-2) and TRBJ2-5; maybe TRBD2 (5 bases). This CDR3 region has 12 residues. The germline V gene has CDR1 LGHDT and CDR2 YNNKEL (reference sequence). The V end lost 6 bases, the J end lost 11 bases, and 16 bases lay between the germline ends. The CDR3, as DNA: TGTGCCAGCAGTCCTGGGGTGCGGGCACAGTACTTC. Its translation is CASSPGVRAQYF.

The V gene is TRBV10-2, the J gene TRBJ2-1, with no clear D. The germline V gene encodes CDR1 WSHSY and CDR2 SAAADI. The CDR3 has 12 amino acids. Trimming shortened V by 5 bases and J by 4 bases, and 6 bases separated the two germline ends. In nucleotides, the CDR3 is TGCGCCAGCAGTCCATTTTACAATGAGCAGTTCTTC. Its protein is CASSPFYNEQFF.

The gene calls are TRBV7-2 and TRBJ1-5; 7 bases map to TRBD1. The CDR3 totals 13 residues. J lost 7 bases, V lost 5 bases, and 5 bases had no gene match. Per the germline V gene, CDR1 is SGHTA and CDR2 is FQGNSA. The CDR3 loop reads CASSRQGRQPQHF. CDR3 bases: TGTGCCAGCAGCCGACAGGGCAGGCAGCCCCAGCATTTT.

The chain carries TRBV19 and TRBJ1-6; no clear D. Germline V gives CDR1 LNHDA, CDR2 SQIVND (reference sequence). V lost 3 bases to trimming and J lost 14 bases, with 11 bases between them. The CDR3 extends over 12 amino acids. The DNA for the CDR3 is TGTGCCAGTAGTATTGTACCTCAAGCCCTCCACTTT. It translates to CASSIVPQALHF.

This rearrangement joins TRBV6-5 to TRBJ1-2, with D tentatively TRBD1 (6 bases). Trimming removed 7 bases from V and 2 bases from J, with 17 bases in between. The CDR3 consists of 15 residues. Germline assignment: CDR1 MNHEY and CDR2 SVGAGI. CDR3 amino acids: CASISGGAANYGYTF. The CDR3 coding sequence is TGTGCCAGCATCAGTGGGGGCGCGGCGAACTATGGCTACACCTTC.

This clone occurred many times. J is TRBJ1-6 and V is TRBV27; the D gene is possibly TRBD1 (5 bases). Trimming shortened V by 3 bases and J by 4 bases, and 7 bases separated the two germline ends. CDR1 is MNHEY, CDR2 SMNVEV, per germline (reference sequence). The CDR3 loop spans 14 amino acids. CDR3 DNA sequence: TGTGCCAGCAGTTTTGGGGGTTATAATTCACCCCTCCACTTT. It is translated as CASSFGGYNSPLHF.

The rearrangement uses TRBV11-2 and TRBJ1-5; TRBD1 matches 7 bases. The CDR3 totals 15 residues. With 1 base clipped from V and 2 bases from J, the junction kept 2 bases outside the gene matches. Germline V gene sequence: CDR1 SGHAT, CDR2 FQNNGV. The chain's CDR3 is CASSLGTGGNQPQHF. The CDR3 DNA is TGTGCCAGCAGCTTAGGGACAGGCGGCAATCAGCCCCAGCATTTT.